This TCR beta chain stems from a study of cytomegalovirus exposure and HLA in healthy donors. V shed 4 bases and J 0 bases; nucleotides not matched to a gene: 9. The CDR3 has 19 residues. Germline V lookup: CDR1 SGHAT, CDR2 FQNNGV. It was with 60 Vbeta and 13 Jbeta primers that the PCR ran. Profiling relied on immunoSEQ multiplex PCR, and the TCRdb table lists in-frame clones only, not all of them. The sample shows over 90,000 clones, around 82% of them seen only once. The chain uses TRBV11-2 and TRBJ2-1; 13 positions match TRBD2. The material sequenced was PBMCs. This clonotype was obtained from a man in his forties or fifties in good health and CMV-seropositive. The CDR3 DNA reads as TGTGCCAGCAGCTCGCCGGGACTAGCGGGACAGAGCTCCTACAATGAGCAGTTCTTC. It encodes CASSSPGLAGQSSYNEQFF.